These T cell receptor beta chains were read from a single sample in a study of cytomegalovirus exposure and HLA in healthy donors. The assay was immunoSEQ multiplex PCR, and TCRdb's table has in-frame clones only and misses some. The sample consists of around 140,000 clones, over 80% of them appearing once. The material sequenced was PBMCs. These receptors were collected from a man between 35 and 55 years old in good health and CMV-seronegative. Each CDR3 is given with its conserved first and last residue. The D gene is left open where the match is weak. The size of a clone is reported for some rows only, either as once, few or many, or as a class for expanded clones.

j_call,clone_size,v_call,d_call,cdr3_aa,cdr3_nt
TRBJ2-5,.,TRBV5-4,TRBD2,CASGRLAGGSRETQYF,TGTGCCAGCGGCCGACTAGCGGGGGGGTCGCGAGAGACCCAGTACTTC
TRBJ1-5,.,TRBV7-9,.,CASSTSGLSNQPQHF,TGTGCCAGCAGCACGTCGGGACTGAGCAATCAGCCCCAGCATTTT
TRBJ1-1,.,TRBV5-8,TRBD1,CASSNHGTADTEAFF,TGTGCCAGCAGCAATCATGGGACAGCGGACACTGAAGCTTTCTTT
TRBJ2-7,.,TRBV19,.,CASSIGSGAHEQYF,TGTGCCAGTAGTATAGGCTCAGGGGCCCACGAGCAGTACTTC
TRBJ2-7,.,TRBV13,.,CASSPRQDSYEQYF,TGTGCCAGCAGCCCTCGGCAGGACTCCTACGAGCAGTACTTC
TRBJ2-7,.,TRBV9,.,CASSPGHNYEQYF,TGTGCCAGCAGCCCTGGACACAACTACGAGCAGTACTTC
TRBJ2-7,.,TRBV6-6,.,CASSSTSYEQYF,TGTGCCAGCAGCTCAACTTCCTACGAGCAGTACTTC
TRBJ2-1,.,TRBV11-2,TRBD1,CASSTGGEQFF,TGTGCCAGCAGTACAGGGGGTGAGCAGTTCTTC
TRBJ2-7,.,TRBV5-4,TRBD1,CASSTRQGAYEQYF,TGTGCCAGCAGCACTAGACAGGGGGCCTACGAGCAGTACTTC
TRBJ2-2,.,TRBV4-3,.,CASSQERSGTGELFF,TGCGCCAGCAGCCAAGAGAGATCAGGCACCGGGGAGCTGTTTTTT
TRBJ2-7,.,TRBV29-1,TRBD2,CSVPSGGGEQYF,TGCAGCGTCCCGAGCGGGGGGGGCGAGCAGTACTTC
TRBJ1-4,few,TRBV6-5,TRBD1,CASSYSGTEREKLFF,TGTGCCAGCAGCTACTCCGGGACAGAGAGAGAAAAACTGTTTTTT
TRBJ1-5,.,TRBV7-2,.,CASSLTGMQPQHF,TGTGCCAGCAGTTTAACAGGGATGCAGCCCCAGCATTTT
TRBJ1-2,.,TRBV5-6,.,CASSLAGGDYGYTF,TGTGCCAGCAGCTTGGCGGGGGGAGACTATGGCTACACCTTC
TRBJ2-3,.,TRBV29-1,.,CSVVSGSTDTQYF,TGCAGCGTTGTTTCAGGGTCGACAGATACGCAGTATTTT
TRBJ1-2,.,TRBV5-6,TRBD1,CASSPRGGQGDYGYTF,TGTGCCAGCAGCCCCCGTGGGGGACAGGGGGACTATGGCTACACCTTC
TRBJ1-1,few,TRBV5-8,TRBD1,CASSLGDRIGAEAFF,TGTGCCAGCAGCTTGGGGGACAGGATCGGGGCTGAAGCTTTCTTT
TRBJ2-7,.,TRBV4-1,.,CASSLGGGEQYF,TGCGCCAGCAGTCTAGGGGGGGGCGAGCAGTACTTC
TRBJ1-5,few,TRBV29-1,.,CSVAKAGAGQPQHF,TGCAGCGTTGCTAAGGCGGGGGCTGGTCAGCCCCAGCATTTT
TRBJ1-4,once,TRBV27,TRBD1,CASSLSRGRGEKLFF,TGTGCCAGCAGTTTATCAAGGGGGCGCGGTGAAAAACTGTTTTTT
TRBJ1-2,few,TRBV21-1,.,CASSKVGVLAGYTF,TGTGCCAGCAGCAAAGTTGGAGTGCTCGCTGGCTACACCTTC
TRBJ2-7,.,TRBV2,TRBD1,CASSADRKVYEQYF,TGTGCCAGCAGTGCGGACAGGAAAGTATACGAGCAGTACTTC
TRBJ2-3,.,TRBV15,TRBD2,CATSRSGLVSTDTQYF,TGCGCCACCAGCAGATCCGGACTAGTAAGCACAGATACGCAGTATTTT
TRBJ2-3,once,TRBV30,.,CAWSKVGGGDTQYF,TGTGCCTGGAGTAAGGTGGGAGGGGGAGATACGCAGTATTTT
TRBJ1-1,.,TRBV7-2,.,CASSFRDRAEAFF,TGTGCCAGCAGCTTCAGGGATCGGGCTGAAGCTTTCTTT
TRBJ2-1,.,TRBV10-3,.,CAISPGGSYNEQFF,TGTGCCATCAGCCCCGGGGGTTCCTACAATGAGCAGTTCTTC
TRBJ1-2,.,TRBV15,.,CATSRDGKGDVYGYTF,TGTGCCACCAGCAGAGATGGAAAGGGGGACGTCTATGGCTACACCTTC